This record covers a single T cell receptor beta chain. Primers: 60 V beta forward and 13 J beta reverse. The method was immunoSEQ multiplex PCR; TCRdb's version includes in-frame clones alone and lacks a portion of them. The sample records 49,000 or so clones, over 75% being singletons. The data derive from a study of glioma-infiltrating T cells after dendritic cell vaccination. The CDR3 loop spans 18 amino acids. The source was blood, collected before dendritic cell vaccination. This sequence joins TRBV21-1 and TRBJ1-6. TRBV21-1 is flagged as a pseudogene. The TCR originated in a human donor with glioblastoma. The CDR3 nucleotides are TGTGCCAGCAGGCAACTGATAGCTACAATACATCATAATTCACCCCTCCACTTT. Residues: CASRQLIATIHHNSPLHF.